This T cell receptor beta chain is from a study of T-cell reconstitution after alpha-beta-depleted transplantation in children. Unique molecular identifiers were used to barcode this TCRbeta library. MiXCR was run by TCRdb on the PCR reads, yielding one entry per CDR3 protein. The repertoire holds about 600,000 distinct CDR3 sequences, with over 9.5% as singletons. The germline V gene has CDR1 SGHVS and CDR2 FQNEAQ. V lost 2 bases, J lost 0 bases, and 9 bases lay in between. The CDR3 extends over 15 amino acids. The source is a human donor who donated a stem cell graft to a child with acute myeloid leukemia. This material consisted of PBMCs from the stem cell graft donor, taken from the stem cell graft. The genes are TRBV7-8 and TRBJ2-3; no clear D gene. As DNA, the CDR3 is TGTGCCAGCAGCTTAATGTTCGAAAGCACAGATACGCAGTATTTT. It translates to CASSLMFESTDTQYF.